These T cell receptor beta chains were read from a single sample in a study. TCRdb fed the 5' RACE reads into MiXCR, producing one record per CDR3 protein. Among tens of thousands of distinct CDR3 sequences listed, 30% were seen once. The specimen sequenced was tumor-infiltrating memory CD4+ T cells sorted from the breast tumor. The source of these receptors is a female donor with breast cancer. CDR3s include the opening cysteine and the closing phenylalanine or tryptophan. The order of the fields is clone size, V gene, J gene, D gene, CDR3 protein, CDR3 DNA. A D gene is named only where the DNA matches it firmly. Not all rows give a size; the values are once, few, many and, for expanded clones, a class.

clone size: few
V gene: TRBV12-3/TRBV12-4
J gene: TRBJ2-3
D gene: TRBD2
CDR3 protein: CASSLGGGGDTQYF
CDR3 DNA: TGTGCCAGCAGTTTAGGCGGGGGTGGAGATACGCAGTATTTT

clone size: NA
V gene: TRBV4-1
J gene: TRBJ1-6
D gene: NA
CDR3 protein: CASSRGSGTGGVINSPLHF
CDR3 DNA: TGCGCCAGCAGCCGTGGTTCGGGTACCGGAGGGGTAATTAATTCACCCCTCCACTTT

clone size: NA
V gene: TRBV5-1
J gene: TRBJ2-3
D gene: NA
CDR3 protein: CASSHNKGRGDTQYF
CDR3 DNA: TGCGCCAGCAGCCACAACAAGGGACGGGGAGATACGCAGTATTTT

clone size: few
V gene: TRBV7-8
J gene: TRBJ2-2
D gene: NA
CDR3 protein: CASGLGSNTGELFF
CDR3 DNA: TGTGCCAGCGGATTAGGATCGAACACCGGGGAGCTGTTTTTT

clone size: NA
V gene: TRBV27
J gene: TRBJ2-7
D gene: TRBD2
CDR3 protein: CASSEPGLAIYEQYF
CDR3 DNA: TGTGCCAGCTCCGAGCCGGGACTAGCGATCTACGAGCAGTACTTC

clone size: NA
V gene: TRBV12-3/TRBV12-4
J gene: TRBJ2-7
D gene: TRBD2
CDR3 protein: CASSWTSGAYEQYF
CDR3 DNA: TGTGCCAGCAGTTGGACTAGCGGAGCCTACGAGCAGTACTTC

clone size: few
V gene: TRBV12-3/TRBV12-4
J gene: TRBJ1-6
D gene: NA
CDR3 protein: CASSLAGHSPLHF
CDR3 DNA: TGTGCCAGCAGTTTAGCAGGGCACTCACCCCTCCACTTT

clone size: few
V gene: TRBV4-2
J gene: TRBJ1-5
D gene: NA
CDR3 protein: CASSQVVEGANQPQHF
CDR3 DNA: TGTGCCAGCAGCCAAGTCGTTGAAGGGGCGAATCAGCCCCAGCATTTT

clone size: NA
V gene: TRBV5-1
J gene: TRBJ2-1
D gene: TRBD2
CDR3 protein: CASSMSTGGPGEQFF
CDR3 DNA: TGCGCCAGCAGCATGAGTACGGGGGGGCCGGGTGAGCAGTTCTTC

clone size: NA
V gene: TRBV4-2
J gene: TRBJ1-3
D gene: NA
CDR3 protein: CASSQEPQAPGNTIYF
CDR3 DNA: TGTGCCAGCAGCCAAGAACCCCAAGCCCCTGGAAACACCATATATTTT

clone size: NA
V gene: TRBV7-3
J gene: TRBJ2-3
D gene: TRBD2
CDR3 protein: CASSLNGRRDTQYF
CDR3 DNA: TGTGCCAGCAGCTTAAACGGGAGGCGGGATACGCAGTATTTT

clone size: NA
V gene: TRBV6-1
J gene: TRBJ1-5
D gene: TRBD1
CDR3 protein: CASGDRVFQPQHF
CDR3 DNA: TGTGCCAGCGGGGACAGGGTTTTTCAGCCCCAGCATTTT

clone size: many
V gene: TRBV5-4
J gene: TRBJ1-5
D gene: TRBD1
CDR3 protein: CASSFTGQGDWRNQPQHF
CDR3 DNA: TGTGCCAGCAGTTTCACGGGACAGGGTGATTGGCGCAATCAGCCCCAGCATTTT

clone size: few
V gene: TRBV20-1
J gene: TRBJ2-7
D gene: TRBD2
CDR3 protein: CSARGRDRGLPGTSGIYYEQYF
CDR3 DNA: TGCAGTGCTAGAGGCCGGGACAGGGGCCTCCCTGGGACTAGCGGGATCTACTACGAGCAGTACTTC

clone size: few
V gene: TRBV7-3
J gene: TRBJ1-5
D gene: NA
CDR3 protein: CASSSPPHRVRNQPQHF
CDR3 DNA: TGTGCCAGCAGCTCCCCCCCCCACAGGGTCAGGAATCAGCCCCAGCATTTT

clone size: many
V gene: TRBV4-2
J gene: TRBJ2-1
D gene: NA
CDR3 protein: CASSRDTASLSYNEQFF
CDR3 DNA: TGTGCCAGCAGTCGGGACACCGCTTCCCTCTCCTACAATGAGCAGTTCTTC

clone size: few
V gene: TRBV5-1
J gene: TRBJ1-6
D gene: TRBD1
CDR3 protein: CASSDPGQGYNSPLHF
CDR3 DNA: TGCGCCAGCAGCGATCCGGGACAGGGATATAATTCACCCCTCCACTTT

clone size: NA
V gene: TRBV7-3
J gene: TRBJ1-6
D gene: TRBD1
CDR3 protein: CASSQDQTGGSPLHF
CDR3 DNA: TGTGCCAGCAGCCAAGACCAAACAGGGGGTTCACCCCTCCACTTT

clone size: NA
V gene: TRBV7-9
J gene: TRBJ2-1
D gene: TRBD1
CDR3 protein: CASRPDRGNEQFF
CDR3 DNA: TGTGCCAGCAGACCGGACAGGGGTAATGAGCAGTTCTTC

clone size: NA
V gene: TRBV14
J gene: TRBJ2-1
D gene: TRBD2
CDR3 protein: CASSQESGGWNEQFF
CDR3 DNA: TGTGCCAGCAGCCAAGAGTCGGGAGGCTGGAATGAGCAGTTCTTC

clone size: NA
V gene: TRBV20-1
J gene: TRBJ2-1
D gene: NA
CDR3 protein: CSAPPHTITRYYNEQFF
CDR3 DNA: TGCAGTGCCCCACCCCACACTATTACCAGGTACTACAATGAGCAGTTCTTC

clone size: many
V gene: TRBV9
J gene: TRBJ2-3
D gene: NA
CDR3 protein: CASSLTDTQYF
CDR3 DNA: TGTGCCAGTTCCCTCACAGATACGCAGTATTTT

clone size: few
V gene: TRBV25-1
J gene: TRBJ1-1
D gene: TRBD1
CDR3 protein: CASSDTQTGGENTEAFF
CDR3 DNA: TGTGCCAGCAGTGACACGCAGACAGGGGGAGAGAACACTGAAGCTTTCTTT

clone size: many
V gene: TRBV6-1
J gene: TRBJ1-5
D gene: NA
CDR3 protein: CASNRAKYSNQPQHF
CDR3 DNA: TGTGCCAGCAATAGGGCAAAGTATAGCAATCAGCCCCAGCATTTT

clone size: few
V gene: TRBV7-9
J gene: TRBJ2-1
D gene: NA
CDR3 protein: CASSLGGISYNEQFF
CDR3 DNA: TGTGCCAGCAGCTTGGGCGGGATCTCCTACAATGAGCAGTTCTTC

clone size: NA
V gene: TRBV20-1
J gene: TRBJ1-5
D gene: TRBD1
CDR3 protein: CSVGGQLNQPQHF
CDR3 DNA: TGCAGTGTGGGGGGACAGTTAAATCAGCCCCAGCATTTT

clone size: few
V gene: TRBV4-2
J gene: TRBJ2-7
D gene: NA
CDR3 protein: CASSQGRSSPHYEQYF
CDR3 DNA: TGTGCCAGCAGCCAAGGGAGGTCTAGCCCTCACTACGAGCAGTACTTC

clone size: once
V gene: TRBV27
J gene: TRBJ2-5
D gene: NA
CDR3 protein: CASSLGGYYQKTQYF
CDR3 DNA: TGTGCCAGCAGTTTAGGGGGATACTACCAAAAGACCCAGTACTTC

clone size: NA
V gene: TRBV29-1
J gene: TRBJ2-7
D gene: NA
CDR3 protein: CSVDPRDGTYEQYF
CDR3 DNA: TGCAGCGTGGACCCCCGGGACGGAACCTACGAGCAGTACTTC

clone size: NA
V gene: TRBV7-2
J gene: TRBJ2-1
D gene: NA
CDR3 protein: CASSFGSEQFF
CDR3 DNA: TGTGCCAGCAGCTTTGGGAGTGAGCAGTTCTTC

clone size: few
V gene: TRBV12-3/TRBV12-4
J gene: TRBJ2-1
D gene: TRBD1
CDR3 protein: CASSPGTGGPWGQFF
CDR3 DNA: TGTGCCAGCAGTCCCGGGACAGGGGGCCCCTGGGGGCAGTTCTTC

clone size: NA
V gene: TRBV2
J gene: TRBJ2-3
D gene: NA
CDR3 protein: CASSPDAYFGQGSHF
CDR3 DNA: NA

clone size: NA
V gene: TRBV4-3
J gene: TRBJ2-3
D gene: TRBD2
CDR3 protein: CASSQDVPGLAGDTQYF
CDR3 DNA: TGCGCCAGCAGCCAAGATGTCCCAGGACTAGCGGGAGATACGCAGTATTTT

clone size: NA
V gene: TRBV6-5
J gene: TRBJ1-4
D gene: TRBD1
CDR3 protein: CASLPGQGANEKLFF
CDR3 DNA: TGTGCCAGCCTTCCGGGACAGGGGGCTAATGAAAAACTGTTTTTT

clone size: medium-sized
V gene: TRBV7-8
J gene: TRBJ2-4
D gene: TRBD2
CDR3 protein: CASSIVAGGLAGASKNIQYF
CDR3 DNA: TGTGCCAGCAGCATAGTAGCAGGGGGACTAGCGGGAGCGTCCAAAAACATTCAGTACTTC

clone size: few
V gene: TRBV7-3
J gene: TRBJ2-7
D gene: NA
CDR3 protein: CASSLGLSYEQYF
CDR3 DNA: TGTGCCAGCAGCTTAGGACTCAGCTACGAGCAGTACTTC

clone size: few
V gene: TRBV9
J gene: TRBJ1-6
D gene: NA
CDR3 protein: CASSEEGIVSPLHF
CDR3 DNA: TGTGCCAGCAGCGAGGAAGGGATTGTGTCACCCCTCCACTTT

clone size: many
V gene: TRBV6-5
J gene: TRBJ1-1
D gene: NA
CDR3 protein: CASIPDLNMNTEAFF
CDR3 DNA: TGTGCCAGCATTCCTGACCTTAATATGAACACTGAAGCTTTCTTT

clone size: NA
V gene: TRBV7-3
J gene: TRBJ2-5
D gene: TRBD2
CDR3 protein: CASSRGGGETQYF
CDR3 DNA: TGTGCCAGCAGCCGCGGGGGGGGAGAGACCCAGTACTTC

clone size: few
V gene: TRBV7-9
J gene: TRBJ2-1
D gene: TRBD2
CDR3 protein: CASSPREWGEQFF
CDR3 DNA: TGTGCCAGCAGCCCGCGGGAGTGGGGTGAGCAGTTCTTC

clone size: NA
V gene: TRBV25-1
J gene: TRBJ2-3
D gene: NA
CDR3 protein: CASSAAGTDTQYF
CDR3 DNA: TGTGCCAGCAGTGCCGCAGGGACAGATACGCAGTATTTT

clone size: few
V gene: TRBV5-1
J gene: TRBJ2-2
D gene: NA
CDR3 protein: CATRRDSNTGELFF
CDR3 DNA: TGCGCCACTAGAAGGGACTCGAACACCGGGGAGCTGTTTTTT